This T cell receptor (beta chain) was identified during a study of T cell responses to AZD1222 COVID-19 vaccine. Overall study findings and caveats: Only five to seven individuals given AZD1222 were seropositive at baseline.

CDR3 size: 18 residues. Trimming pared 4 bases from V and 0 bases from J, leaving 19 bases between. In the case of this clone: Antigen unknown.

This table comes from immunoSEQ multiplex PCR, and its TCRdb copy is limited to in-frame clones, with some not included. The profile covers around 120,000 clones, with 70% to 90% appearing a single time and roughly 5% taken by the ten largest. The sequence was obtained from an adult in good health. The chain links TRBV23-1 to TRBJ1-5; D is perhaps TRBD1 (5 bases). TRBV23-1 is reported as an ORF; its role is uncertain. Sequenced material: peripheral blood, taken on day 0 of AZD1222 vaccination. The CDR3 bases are TGCGCCAGCAGTCCCCCTGGGGGAGGGAACTATAGCAATCAGCCCCAGCATTTT. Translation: CASSPPGGGNYSNQPQHF.